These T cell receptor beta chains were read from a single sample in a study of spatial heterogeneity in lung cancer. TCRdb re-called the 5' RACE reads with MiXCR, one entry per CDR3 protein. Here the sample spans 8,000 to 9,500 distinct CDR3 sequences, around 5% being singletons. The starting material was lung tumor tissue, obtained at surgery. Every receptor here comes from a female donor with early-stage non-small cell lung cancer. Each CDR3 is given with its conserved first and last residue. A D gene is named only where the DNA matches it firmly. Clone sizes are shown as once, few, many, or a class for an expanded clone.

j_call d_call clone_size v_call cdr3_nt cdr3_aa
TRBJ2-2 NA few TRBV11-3 TGTGCCAGCAGCTTAGACAACGGGGCCACCGGGGAGCTGTTTTTT CASSLDNGATGELFF
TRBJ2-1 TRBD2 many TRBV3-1 TGTGCCAGCACCCAAGCGGGAGCCGTCAATGAGCAGTTCTTC CASTQAGAVNEQFF
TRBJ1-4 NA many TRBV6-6 TGTGCCAGCAGGGGTACCGGGACCGAGAGATATAATGAAAAACTGTTTTTT CASRGTGTERYNEKLFF
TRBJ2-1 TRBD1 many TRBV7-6 TGTGCCAGCAGGGACAGGGGGGACGGTGAGCAGTTCTTC CASRDRGDGEQFF
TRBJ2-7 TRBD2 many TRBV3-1 TGTGCCAGCAGCCAATGGGGACTAGATAAGTCCGAGCAGTACTTC CASSQWGLDKSEQYF
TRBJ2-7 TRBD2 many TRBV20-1 TGCAGTGCTAGATGGTGGGAGGGGAAGCAGTACTTC CSARWWEGKQYF
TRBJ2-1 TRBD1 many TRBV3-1 TGTGCCAGCAGCCAAGACTTGACAGGGGGCTGTGAGCAGTTCTTC CASSQDLTGGCEQFF
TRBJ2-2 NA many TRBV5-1 TGCGCCAGCAGCTGGAGGGCCTCCGAATTAGGCACCGGGGAGCTGTTTTTT CASSWRASELGTGELFF
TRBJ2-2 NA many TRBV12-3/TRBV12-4 TGTGCCAGCAGTCCCCACGCTGCCGGGGAGCTGTTTTTT CASSPHAAGELFF
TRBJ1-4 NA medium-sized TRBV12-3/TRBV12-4 TGTGCCAGCAGCCCCGGAGGATTAAAGGAAAAACTGTTTTTT CASSPGGLKEKLFF
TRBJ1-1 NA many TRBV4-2 TGTGCCAGCGGCTCTGGGACCCTCAAGACTTGTGAAGCTTTCTTT CASGSGTLKTCEAFF
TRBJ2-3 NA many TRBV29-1 TGCAGCCACGGGACAGATACGCAGTATTTT CSHGTDTQYF
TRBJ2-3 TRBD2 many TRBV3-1 TGTGCCAGCAGCCATGAAGGCGGGAGAGCTACGCAGTATTTT CASSHEGGRATQYF
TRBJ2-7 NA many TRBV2 TGTGCCAGCAGCAGGGCCTCTGACTACGAGCAGTACTTC CASSRASDYEQYF
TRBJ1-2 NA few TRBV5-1 TGCGCCAGCAGCTTGGTAGCAGCTAACTATGGCTACACCTTC CASSLVAANYGYTF
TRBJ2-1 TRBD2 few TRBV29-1 TGCAGCGTTCATCTAGCGGGAGGGCCTGGTGAGCAGTTCTTC CSVHLAGGPGEQFF
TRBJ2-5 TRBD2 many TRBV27 TGTGCCAGCAGCAAGGGACTAGTAAATCGAGAGACCCAGTACTTC CASSKGLVNRETQYF
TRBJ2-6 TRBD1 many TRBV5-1 TGCGCCAGCAGCCTACAGGGGGCGCTTGGGGCCAACGTCCTGACTTTC CASSLQGALGANVLTF
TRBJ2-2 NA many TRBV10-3 TGTGCCACGACGAGGTACACCGGGGAGCTGTTTTTT CATTRYTGELFF
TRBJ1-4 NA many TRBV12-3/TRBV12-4 TGTGCCAGCAGGCCGGCAGGCTCTAGAAATGAAAAACTGTTTTTT CASRPAGSRNEKLFF
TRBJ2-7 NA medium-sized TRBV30 TGTGCCTTAAGGACAGAGGACTACGAGCAGTACTTC CALRTEDYEQYF
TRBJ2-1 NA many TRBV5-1 TGCGCCAGCAGCCGCCGAGGCGGGGACAAAGCCTACAATGAGCAGTTCTTC CASSRRGGDKAYNEQFF
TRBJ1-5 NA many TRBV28 TGTGCCAGCAGTTTAGGGGGGTCCCATCAGCCCCAGCATTTT CASSLGGSHQPQHF
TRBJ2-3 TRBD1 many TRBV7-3 TGTGCCAGCAGCCTACTCCCCAGGGGGCGCGGGGGCACAGATACGCAGTATTTT CASSLLPRGRGGTDTQYF
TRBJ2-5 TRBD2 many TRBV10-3 TGTGCCATCAGTTATTCCCGGGAGGGAGGCGAGACCCAGTACTTC CAISYSREGGETQYF
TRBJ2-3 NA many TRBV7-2 TGTGCCAGCAGCCCGCTCGGGGCGGTCGCGGGCAGTACGCAGTATTTT CASSPLGAVAGSTQYF
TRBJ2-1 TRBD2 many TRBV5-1 TGCGCCAGCAGCCTAGGACTAGCGACGGAGCAGTTCTTC CASSLGLATEQFF
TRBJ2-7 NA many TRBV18 TGTGCCAGCTCCCCCAGCTCCTACGAGCAGTACTTC CASSPSSYEQYF
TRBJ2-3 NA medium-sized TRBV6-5 TGTGCCAGCAGTTCGGGCGCAACTACGCAGTATTTT CASSSGATTQYF
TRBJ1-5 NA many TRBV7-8 TGTGCCAGCAGTCCAACGGCCCTTAATCAGCCCCAGCATTTT CASSPTALNQPQHF
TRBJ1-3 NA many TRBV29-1 TGCAGCGTCCGGGACCAGTCCTCTGGAAACACCATATATTTT CSVRDQSSGNTIYF
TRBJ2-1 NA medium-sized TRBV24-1 TGTGCCACCAGTGATTTATCTGAGCAGTTCTTC CATSDLSEQFF